A single sample gave rise to the 12 T cell receptor beta chains below, sequenced in a study of neurological immune-mediated disorders. From the 5' RACE reads, TCRdb called clonotypes with MiXCR, one entry per CDR3 protein. This sample has under 90,000 distinct CDR3 sequences, with about 9.5% found just once. Sequencing used PBMCs. These receptor sequences come from a man in his fifties in good health.

J is TRBJ2-1 and V is TRBV27, with 10 bases identical to TRBD1. The ends lost 2 bases at V and 6 bases at J; junction bases unmatched: 7. Germline-derived CDR1 and CDR2 are MNHEY and SMNVEV (reference sequence). The CDR3 has 16 amino acids. In DNA, the CDR3 is TGTGCCAGCAGTTTAAGAGGGGGACAGGGGCCCAATGAGCAGTTCTTC. This gives the protein CASSLRGGQGPNEQFF.

Many counts were recorded for this clonotype. A much larger clone lies a single base off, so this may be a read error. The V gene is TRBV5-1, the J gene TRBJ2-2, with a tentative D call TRBD1 (5 bases). Looked up from germline, CDR1 is SGHRS and CDR2 is YFSETQ. This CDR3 contains 15 residues. V was cut by 0 bases and J by 0 bases, with 6 bases left in between. The CDR3 DNA reads TGCGCCAGCAGCTTGGGGACAACGAACACCGGGGAGCTGTTTTTT. The encoded protein is CASSLGTTNTGELFF.

The J gene is TRBJ2-1, the V gene TRBV7-9, with D perhaps TRBD2 (5 bases). This CDR3 contains 15 residues. Trimming removed 2 bases from V and 4 bases from J, with 12 bases in between. Per the germline V gene, CDR1 is SEHNR and CDR2 is FQNEAQ (reference sequence). CDR3 amino acids: CASSLLGTRYNEQFF. The CDR3 DNA sequence: TGTGCCAGCAGCTTATTGGGAACTAGATACAATGAGCAGTTCTTC.

This clonotype was detected many times. CDR3 sequence reads: CSARAAGAYEQYF. CDR3 bases: TGCAGTGCTAGAGCGGCGGGAGCCTACGAGCAGTACTTC. This chain connects TRBV20-1 to TRBJ2-7; 7 nucleotides match TRBD2. The germline V gene has CDR1 DFQATT and CDR2 SNEGSKA (reference sequence). The CDR3 has 13 residues. V was pared by 1 base and J by 2 bases, with 2 bases of the junction left unmatched.

This clonotype was recorded many times. The chain couples TRBV10-2 to TRBJ2-7; D possibly corresponds to TRBD2 (6 bases). The CDR3 consists of 14 residues. V gave up 7 bases and J gave up 4 bases, with 17 bases separating them. Germline V CDR1 and CDR2: WSHSY, SAAADI. The CDR3, as DNA: TGCGCCAGCAAACGGGGCCCGGGGGAGTACGAGCAGTACTTC. It encodes CASKRGPGEYEQYF.

This clonotype showed up many times. This chain links TRBV5-1 with TRBJ2-1; 13 nucleotides align to TRBD2. CDR1 SGHRS and CDR2 YFSETQ come from the germline V gene. This CDR3 has 17 residues. Losses at the gene ends were 3 bases for V and 4 bases for J; bases not matched to a gene: 7. CDR3 nucleotides: TGCGCCAGCAGCTATAACGGACTAGCGGGGGTATACAATGAGCAGTTCTTC. It is translated as CASSYNGLAGVYNEQFF. Full variable domain (rest looked up from reference TRBV5-1 and TRBJ2-1): KAGVTQTPRYLIKTRGQQVTLSCSPISGHRSVSWYQQTPGQGLQFLFEYFSETQRNKGNFPGRFSGRQFSNSRSEMNVSTLELGDSALYLCASSYNGLAGVYNEQFFGPGTRLTVL.

This chain uses TRBV14 with TRBJ2-5, with D unresolved. The CDR3 extends over 16 amino acids. CDR1 is SGHDN and CDR2 is FVKESK in the germline V gene. V lost 0 bases to trimming and J lost 1 base, with 12 bases between them. The CDR3 DNA reads TGTGCCAGCAGCCAAGATTGGGCAGCCCTCCAAGAGACCCAGTACTTC. It specifies CASSQDWAALQETQYF.

There are many counts of this clonotype. This chain links TRBV11-1 with TRBJ1-1; no firm D call. V was cut by 5 bases and J by 7 bases, with 14 bases left in between. The CDR3 totals 13 residues. Germline CDR1 and CDR2: SGHAT and FQDESV (reference sequence). CDR3 DNA sequence: TGTGCCAGCAGCATATATTTGGACGGTGAAGCTTTCTTT. This sequence encodes CASSIYLDGEAFF.

This clonotype turned up a few times. A much larger clonotype is one base distant, so this may be a read error. CDR3 in amino acids: CASSLRTVNIQYF. DNA for the CDR3: TGTGCCAGCAGTTTACGGACAGTGAACATTCAGTACTTC. V gene TRBV28 combines with J gene TRBJ2-4; TRBD1 is a possible D gene (6 bases). Looked up from germline, CDR1 is MDHEN and CDR2 is SYDVKM. This CDR3 has 13 amino acids. Between the trimmed V and J ends, which lost 2 bases and 7 bases, there was a span of 9 bases.

This clonotype was detected many times. The CDR3 DNA reads TGCGCCAGCAGCTCGCGACTAGCGGGAGACTACAATGAGCAGTTCTTC. This translates into CASSSRLAGDYNEQFF. The V gene is TRBV5-1, the J gene TRBJ2-1; 12 bases align to TRBD2. The V and J ends lost 3 bases and 3 bases, in that order; junction bases with no gene match: 4. Germline CDR1 SGHRS, CDR2 YFSETQ. The length of the CDR3 is 16 residues.

In this sample, this clonotype turned up many times. This rearrangement joins TRBV7-2 to TRBJ2-2; 11 bases match TRBD2. Germline-derived CDR1 and CDR2 are SGHTA and FQGNSA. V shed 5 bases, J shed 5 bases, and the junction held 13 bases outside the gene matches. This CDR3 is built from 18 residues. The CDR3 loop is CASSVQGPRTSGTGELFF. CDR3 DNA: TGTGCCAGCAGCGTCCAGGGGCCCCGGACTAGCGGGACCGGGGAGCTGTTTTTT.

This clonotype was observed many times. The genes are TRBV27 and TRBJ1-2; possibly TRBD1 for D (5 bases). This CDR3 comprises 15 residues. Trimming took off 1 base at V and 2 bases at J, with 11 bases between the two ends. Germline V CDR1 and CDR2: MNHEY, SMNVEV (reference sequence). CDR3 coding DNA: TGTGCCAGCAGTTTATTAAATGGGGGAAACTATGGCTACACCTTC. It is translated as CASSLLNGGNYGYTF.